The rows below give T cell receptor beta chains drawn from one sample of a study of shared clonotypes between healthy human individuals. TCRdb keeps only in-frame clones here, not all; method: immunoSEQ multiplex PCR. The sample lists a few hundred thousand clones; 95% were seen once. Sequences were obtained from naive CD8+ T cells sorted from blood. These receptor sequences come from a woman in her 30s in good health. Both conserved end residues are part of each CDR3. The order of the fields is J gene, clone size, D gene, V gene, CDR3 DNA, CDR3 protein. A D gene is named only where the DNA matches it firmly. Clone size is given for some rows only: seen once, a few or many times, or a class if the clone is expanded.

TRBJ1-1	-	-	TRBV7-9	TGTGCCAGCAGCCCAGAATTGAACACTGAAGCTTTCTTT	CASSPELNTEAFF
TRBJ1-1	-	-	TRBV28	TGTGCCAGCAGTTTATATAGCCTCATGAACACTGAAGCTTTCTTT	CASSLYSLMNTEAFF
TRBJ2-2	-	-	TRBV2	TGTGCCAGCAGACCTGGACACTTCACCGGGGAGCTGTTTTTT	CASRPGHFTGELFF
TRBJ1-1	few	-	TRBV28	TGTGCCAGCAGTTTGGGGTTGACTGAAGCTTTCTTT	CASSLGLTEAFF
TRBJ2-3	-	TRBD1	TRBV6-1	TGTGCCAGCAGTGAAGAACAGGGGATCCGCACAGATACGCAGTATTTT	CASSEEQGIRTDTQYF
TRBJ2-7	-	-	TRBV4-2	TGTGCCAGCAGCCAAGAGGACTATTCCTACGAGCAGTACTTC	CASSQEDYSYEQYF
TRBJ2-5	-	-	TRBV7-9	TGTGCCAGCAGCCCTCGGGACAACCAAGAGACCCAGTACTTC	CASSPRDNQETQYF
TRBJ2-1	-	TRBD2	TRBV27	TGTGCCAGCAGTTTAAATGACCCGGGACTAGCAGACTACAATGAGCAGTTCTTC	CASSLNDPGLADYNEQFF
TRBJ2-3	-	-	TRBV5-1	TGCGCCAGCAGCTTGGGTCTACTCCGGGGCCTTCATGATACGCAGTATTTT	CASSLGLLRGLHDTQYF
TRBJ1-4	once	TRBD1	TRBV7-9	TGTGCCAGCAGCTCAACAGGGGGCGGATACGAAAAACTGTTTTTT	CASSSTGGGYEKLFF
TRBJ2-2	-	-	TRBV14	TGTGCCAGCAGCCATGCAAACCCCCCCGGGGAGCTGTTTTTT	CASSHANPPGELFF
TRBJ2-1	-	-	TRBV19	TGTGCCAGTAGTACCAAATCGAGCTCCTACAATGAGCAGTTCTTC	CASSTKSSSYNEQFF
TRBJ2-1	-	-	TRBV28	TGTGCCAGCAGTCTTACAGGGTCGGGTTACAATGAGCAGTTCTTC	CASSLTGSGYNEQFF
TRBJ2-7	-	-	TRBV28	TGTGCCACCAGCAACAGGGCCTACGAGCAGTACTTC	CATSNRAYEQYF
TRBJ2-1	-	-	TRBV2	TGTGCCAGCAGTGAAGAGGGCCCGAAGCAGTTCTTC	CASSEEGPKQFF
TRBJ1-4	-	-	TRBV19	TGTGCCAGTAGTATTTATGGTTCGGGCGAAAAACTGTTTTTT	CASSIYGSGEKLFF
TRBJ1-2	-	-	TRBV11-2	TGTGCCAGCAGCTTAGAGGAGACTGGCGGATTCTATGGCTACACCTTC	CASSLEETGGFYGYTF
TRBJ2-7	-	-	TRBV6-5	TGTGCCAGCAGTTATGGGGCCGGCGCCTACGAGCAGTACTTC	CASSYGAGAYEQYF
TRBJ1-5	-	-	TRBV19	TGTGCCACCAAAGGACGGGGAGGGGGCAATCAGCCCCAGCATTTT	CATKGRGGGNQPQHF
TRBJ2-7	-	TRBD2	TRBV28	TGTGCCAGCAGTGATAACGTCTCGGGGGGCGAGCAGTACTTC	CASSDNVSGGEQYF
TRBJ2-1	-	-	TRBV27	TGTGCCAGCAGTTCAAAATGGACTGTCTACAATGAGCAGTTCTTC	CASSSKWTVYNEQFF
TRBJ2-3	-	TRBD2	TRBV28	TGTGCCAGCAGACCGCCGTACTGGCGGGAGAGTGCAGATACGCAGTATTTT	CASRPPYWRESADTQYF
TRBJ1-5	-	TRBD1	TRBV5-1	TGCGCCAGCAGCAAGATGGGACAGGGCTTAGAGCCCCAGCATTTT	CASSKMGQGLEPQHF
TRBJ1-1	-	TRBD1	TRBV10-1	TGCGCCAGCAGGGGGACAGGGGTCACTGAAGCTTTCTTT	CASRGTGVTEAFF
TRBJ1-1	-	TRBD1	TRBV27	TGTGCCAGCAGTTCGACAGGGGGCGTTGAAGCTTTCTTT	CASSSTGGVEAFF
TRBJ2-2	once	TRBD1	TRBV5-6	TGTGCCAGCAGCTTGGGGGACAGGGGAGTCACCGGGGAGCTGTTTTTT	CASSLGDRGVTGELFF
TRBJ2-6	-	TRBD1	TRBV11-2	TGTGCCAGCAGCTTACCTTCTCGGGACAGGGCATCTGGGGCCAACGTCCTGACTTTC	CASSLPSRDRASGANVLTF
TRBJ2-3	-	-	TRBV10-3	TGTGCCATCAGTGAAGATACAGATACGCAGTATTTT	CAISEDTDTQYF
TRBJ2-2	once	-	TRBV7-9	TGTGCCAGCAGCCCGAACCAGTTCACCGGGGAGCTGTTTTTT	CASSPNQFTGELFF
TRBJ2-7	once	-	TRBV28	TGTGCCAGCAGTTTCATCCTCTACGAGCAGTACTTC	CASSFILYEQYF
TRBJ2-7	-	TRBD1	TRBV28	TGTGCCAGCAGCCTATACCCCCTCGGGGGACAGGGGGCTTACGAGCAGTACTTC	CASSLYPLGGQGAYEQYF
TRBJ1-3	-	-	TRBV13	TGTGCCAGCAGCCCCTACGGTCAGGGCAGCTCTGGAAACACCATATATTTT	CASSPYGQGSSGNTIYF
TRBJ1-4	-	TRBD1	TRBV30	TGTGCCTGGAGTACTGGACAGGGGCCTAATGAAAAACTGTTTTTT	CAWSTGQGPNEKLFF
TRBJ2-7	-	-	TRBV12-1	TGTGCCAGCAGCTTTGCCCTAGGACCCCGCCTCGAGCAGTACTTC	CASSFALGPRLEQYF
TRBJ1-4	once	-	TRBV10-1	TGCGCCAGCAGTGAGTCTAGAGCACTGAGGGCTAATGAAAAACTGTTTTTT	CASSESRALRANEKLFF
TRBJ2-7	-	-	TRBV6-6	TGTGCCAGCAGTTACGGGGGGCATCCCTACGAGCAGTACTTC	CASSYGGHPYEQYF
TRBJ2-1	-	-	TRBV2	TGTGCCAGCGGGGGTGAGCAGTTCTTC	CASGGEQFF
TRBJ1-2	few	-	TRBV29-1	TGCAGCGTTGAAGACGGAGGCGCTTATGGCTACACCTTC	CSVEDGGAYGYTF
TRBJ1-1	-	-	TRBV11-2	TGTGCCAGCAGCTTAGTTCAGGGTACGAACACTGAAGCTTTCTTT	CASSLVQGTNTEAFF
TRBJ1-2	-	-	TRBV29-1	TGCAGCGTTGTGGGGTACTATGGCTACACCTTC	CSVVGYYGYTF
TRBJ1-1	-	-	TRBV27	TGTGCCAGCGGGGACCGGGACATATACACTGAAGCTTTCTTT	CASGDRDIYTEAFF
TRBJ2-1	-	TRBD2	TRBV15	TGTGCCACGTCGGGACTAGCGGTATCCTACAATGAGCAGTTCTTC	CATSGLAVSYNEQFF
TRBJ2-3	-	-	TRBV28	TGTGCCAGCAGTTCCAGCGCGGTTTGGGTCACAGATACGCAGTATTTT	CASSSSAVWVTDTQYF
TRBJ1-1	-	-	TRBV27	TGTGCCAGCAGTTTAGGGGGGGGGAACACTGAAGCTTTCTTT	CASSLGGGNTEAFF
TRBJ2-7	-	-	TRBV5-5	TGTGCCAGCAGCTGGATGAGCTCCTACGAGCAGTACTTC	CASSWMSSYEQYF
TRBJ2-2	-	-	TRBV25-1	TGTGCCAGCAGTGACGGGAGCGCCGGGGAGCTGTTTTTT	CASSDGSAGELFF
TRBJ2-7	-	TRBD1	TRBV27	TGTGCCAGCAGTCCTACGGACAGGTACGAGCAGTACTTC	CASSPTDRYEQYF
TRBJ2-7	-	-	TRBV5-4	TGTGCCACCAAAGACTCCTACGAGCAGTACTTC	CATKDSYEQYF
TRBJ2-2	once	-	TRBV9	TGTGCCAGCACCCAGGGGCCGACCGGGGAGCTGTTTTTT	CASTQGPTGELFF
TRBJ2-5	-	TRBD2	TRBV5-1	TGCGCCAGCAGCTTGGTGGGTAGCGGGAGTATTGAGGAGACCCAGTACTTC	CASSLVGSGSIEETQYF
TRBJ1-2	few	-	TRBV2	TGTGCCAGCAGTGAGGGTGGCTACACCTTC	CASSEGGYTF
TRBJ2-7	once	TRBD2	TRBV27	TGTGCCAGCAGTTTATCTTCTGGGCTAGCGGGAGGTTTATCTTTAGAGCAGTACTTC	CASSLSSGLAGGLSLEQYF
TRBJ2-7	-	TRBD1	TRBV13	TGTGCCAGCAGCGCCGGGACAGGAAAGTACGAGCAGTACTTC	CASSAGTGKYEQYF
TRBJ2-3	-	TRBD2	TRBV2	TGTGCCAGCAGCGCGGTGGGGGGGACGGATACGCAGTATTTT	CASSAVGGTDTQYF
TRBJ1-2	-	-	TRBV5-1	TGCGCCAGCAGCTTGGAATCGGGGGCTAACTATGGCTACACCTTC	CASSLESGANYGYTF
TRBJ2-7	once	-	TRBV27	TGTGCCAGCAGTTTATTAGGGGGTCACGAGCAGTACTTC	CASSLLGGHEQYF
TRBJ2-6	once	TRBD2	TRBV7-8	TGTGCCAGCAGCGCCTGGACTAGCGGTCCCTCTCGTCTCTCTGGGGCCAACGTCCTGACTTTC	CASSAWTSGPSRLSGANVLTF